The present T cell receptor beta chain was sequenced within a study of cytomegalovirus exposure and HLA in healthy donors. Study-wide background: An analysis done earlier identified around 100 million unique TCR beta sequences from approximately 180 million T cells. Study-wide results and caveats: Reported findings show TCR beta sequences accurately forecast HLA-A and HLA-B alleles in most subjects.

A remark on this clone: As yet, its antigen is unknown.

The CDR3 length is 13 residues. Germline CDR1 MDHEN, CDR2 SYDVKM. V gave up 10 bases and J gave up 7 bases, with 17 bases separating them. It was with 60 Vbeta and 13 Jbeta primers that the PCR ran. The method was immunoSEQ multiplex PCR; TCRdb's version includes in-frame clones alone and lacks a portion of them. The top ten clones hold around 1.5% of a sample with more than 150,000 clones, over 60% of them seen once. The rearrangement links TRBV28 to TRBJ2-1, with TRBD2 as a possible D gene (6 bases). The sequence was obtained from a man in his late teens or twenties in good health and CMV-seronegative. The source material was PBMCs. CDR3 in DNA: TGTGCCACTGGGCGGGACGGTCGAAATGAGCAGTTCTTC. Protein product: CATGRDGRNEQFF.